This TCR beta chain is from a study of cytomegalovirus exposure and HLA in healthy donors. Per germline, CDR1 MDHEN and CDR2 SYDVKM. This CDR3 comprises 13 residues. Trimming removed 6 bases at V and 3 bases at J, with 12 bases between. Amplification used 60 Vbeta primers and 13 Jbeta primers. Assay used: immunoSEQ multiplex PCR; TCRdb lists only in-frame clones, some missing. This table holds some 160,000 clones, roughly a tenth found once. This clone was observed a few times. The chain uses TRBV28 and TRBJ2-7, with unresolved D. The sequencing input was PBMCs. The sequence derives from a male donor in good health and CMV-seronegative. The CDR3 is CASRTVGSYEQYF. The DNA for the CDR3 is TGTGCCAGCAGGACGGTGGGCAGCTACGAGCAGTACTTC.